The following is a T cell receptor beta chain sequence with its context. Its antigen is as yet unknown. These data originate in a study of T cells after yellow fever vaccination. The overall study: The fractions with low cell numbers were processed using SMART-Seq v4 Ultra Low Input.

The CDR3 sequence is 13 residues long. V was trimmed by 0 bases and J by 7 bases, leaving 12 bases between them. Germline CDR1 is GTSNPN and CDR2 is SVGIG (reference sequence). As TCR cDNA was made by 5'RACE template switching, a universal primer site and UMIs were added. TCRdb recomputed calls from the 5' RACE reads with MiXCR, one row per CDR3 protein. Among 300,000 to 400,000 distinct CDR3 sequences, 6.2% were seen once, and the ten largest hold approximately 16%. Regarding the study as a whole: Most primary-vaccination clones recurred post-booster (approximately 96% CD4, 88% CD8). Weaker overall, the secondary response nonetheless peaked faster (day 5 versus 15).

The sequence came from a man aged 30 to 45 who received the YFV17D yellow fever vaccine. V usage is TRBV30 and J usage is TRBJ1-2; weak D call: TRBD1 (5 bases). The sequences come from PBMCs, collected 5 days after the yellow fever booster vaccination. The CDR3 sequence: CAWSVQGASGYTF. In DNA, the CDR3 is TGTGCCTGGAGTGTCCAGGGAGCCAGTGGCTACACCTTC.